At least ten counts were recorded for the clone carrying this T cell receptor (beta chain). Its antigen is as yet unknown. Individual cDNA molecules carried attached unique molecular identifiers. TCRdb used MiXCR to reprocess the 5' RACE reads, holding one entry per CDR3 protein. Of 50,000 to 85,000 distinct CDR3 sequences listed, 9.1% are singletons. The data stem from a study of early T cells in non-severe SARS-CoV-2 infection. Study-wide background: Whole-blood bulk RNA, unsorted, was sequenced, and chains were unpaired. Study-level findings and limits: VDJdb matching, biased toward anti-spike CD8 responses, missed private and CD4 specificities.

Trimming left V 0 bases short and J 7 bases short, with 16 bases between. The CDR3 is 15 residues long. Germline V gene data show CDR1 as SGHDN and CDR2 as FVKESK. Sequencing was carried out using whole blood. This TCR was sampled from an adult who was a healthcare worker with PCR-confirmed SARS-CoV-2 infection or an uninfected control (not recorded which). The V and J genes are TRBV14 and TRBJ2-7; D is ambiguous. The CDR3 loop is CASSQESGPWVEQYF. CDR3 sequence (DNA): TGTGCCAGCAGCCAAGAATCCGGCCCTTGGGTGGAGCAGTACTTC.